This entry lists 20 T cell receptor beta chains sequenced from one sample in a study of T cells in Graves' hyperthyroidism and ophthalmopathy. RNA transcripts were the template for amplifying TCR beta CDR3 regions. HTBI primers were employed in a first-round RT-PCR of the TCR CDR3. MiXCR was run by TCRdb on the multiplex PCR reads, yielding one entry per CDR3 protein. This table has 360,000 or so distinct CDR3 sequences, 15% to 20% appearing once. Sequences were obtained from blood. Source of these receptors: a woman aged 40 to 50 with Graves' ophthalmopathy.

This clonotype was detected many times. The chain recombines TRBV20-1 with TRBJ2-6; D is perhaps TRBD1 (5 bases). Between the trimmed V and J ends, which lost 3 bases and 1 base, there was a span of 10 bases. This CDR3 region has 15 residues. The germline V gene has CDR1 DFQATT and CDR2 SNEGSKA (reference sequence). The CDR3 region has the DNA TGCAGTGCTAGCCCCAGGACATCTGGGGCCAACGTCCTGACTTTC. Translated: CSASPRTSGANVLTF.

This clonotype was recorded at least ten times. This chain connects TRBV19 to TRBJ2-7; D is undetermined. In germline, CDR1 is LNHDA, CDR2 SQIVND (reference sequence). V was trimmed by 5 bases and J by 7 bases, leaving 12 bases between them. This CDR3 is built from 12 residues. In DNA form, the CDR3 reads TGTGCCAGTAGTCCTCCCGGGCTTGAGCAGTACTTC. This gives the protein CASSPPGLEQYF.

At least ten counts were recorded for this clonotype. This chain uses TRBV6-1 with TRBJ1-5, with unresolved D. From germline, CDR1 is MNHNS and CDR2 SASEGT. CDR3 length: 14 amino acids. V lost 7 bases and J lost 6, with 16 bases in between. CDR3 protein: CASTQPKAGQPQHF. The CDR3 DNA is TGTGCCAGCACCCAACCCAAGGCAGGTCAGCCCCAGCATTTT.

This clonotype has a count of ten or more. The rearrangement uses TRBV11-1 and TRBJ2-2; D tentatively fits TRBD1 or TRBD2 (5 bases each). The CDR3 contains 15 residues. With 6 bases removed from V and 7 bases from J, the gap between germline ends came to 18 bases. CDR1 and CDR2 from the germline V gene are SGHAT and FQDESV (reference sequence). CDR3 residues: CASSSGTGFGGELFF. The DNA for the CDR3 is TGTGCCAGCAGTTCCGGGACCGGGTTCGGCGGGGAGCTGTTTTTT. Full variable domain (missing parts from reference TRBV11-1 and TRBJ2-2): EAEVAQSPRYKITEKSQAVAFWCDPISGHATLYWYRQILGQGPELLVQFQDESVVDDSQLPKDRFSAERLKGVDSTLKIQPAELGDSAMYLCASSSGTGFGGELFFGEGSRLTVL.

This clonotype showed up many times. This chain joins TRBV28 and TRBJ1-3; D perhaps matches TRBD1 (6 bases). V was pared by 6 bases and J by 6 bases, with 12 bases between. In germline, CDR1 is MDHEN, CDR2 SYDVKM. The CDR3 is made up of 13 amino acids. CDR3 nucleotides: TGTGCCAGCAGCCGAGGACAGCCAAACACCATATATTTT. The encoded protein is CASSRGQPNTIYF.

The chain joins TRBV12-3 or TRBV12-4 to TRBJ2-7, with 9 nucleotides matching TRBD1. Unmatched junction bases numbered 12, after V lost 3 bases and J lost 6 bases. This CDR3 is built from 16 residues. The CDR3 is CASSLWGQGDWVEQYF. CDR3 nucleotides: TGTGCCAGCAGTTTGTGGGGACAGGGTGATTGGGTCGAGCAGTACTTC.

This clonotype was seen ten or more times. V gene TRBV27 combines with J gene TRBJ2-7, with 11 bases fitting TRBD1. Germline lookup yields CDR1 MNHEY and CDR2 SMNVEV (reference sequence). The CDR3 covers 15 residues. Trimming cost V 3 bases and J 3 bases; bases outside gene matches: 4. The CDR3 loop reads CASSFYGTGGYEQYF. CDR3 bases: TGTGCCAGCAGTTTTTACGGGACAGGGGGCTACGAGCAGTACTTC.

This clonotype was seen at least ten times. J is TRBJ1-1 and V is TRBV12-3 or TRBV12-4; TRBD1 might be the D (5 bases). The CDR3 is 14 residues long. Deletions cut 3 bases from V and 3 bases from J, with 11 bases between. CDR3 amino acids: CASSFRGPDTEAFF. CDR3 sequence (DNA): TGTGCCAGCAGTTTCCGGGGCCCAGACACTGAAGCTTTCTTT.

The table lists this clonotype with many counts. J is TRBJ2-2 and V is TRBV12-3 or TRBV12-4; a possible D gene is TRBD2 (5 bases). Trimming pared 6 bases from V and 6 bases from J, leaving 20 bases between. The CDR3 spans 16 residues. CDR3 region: CASSPSRHSGPGELFF. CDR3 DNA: TGTGCCAGCAGCCCAAGCCGGCACAGCGGACCCGGGGAGCTGTTTTTT.

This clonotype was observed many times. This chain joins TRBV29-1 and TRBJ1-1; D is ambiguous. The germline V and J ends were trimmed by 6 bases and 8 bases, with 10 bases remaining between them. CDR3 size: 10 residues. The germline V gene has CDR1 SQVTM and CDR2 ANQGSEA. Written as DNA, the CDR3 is TGCAGCGTCCTTCCAGACGAAGCTTTCTTT. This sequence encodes CSVLPDEAFF.

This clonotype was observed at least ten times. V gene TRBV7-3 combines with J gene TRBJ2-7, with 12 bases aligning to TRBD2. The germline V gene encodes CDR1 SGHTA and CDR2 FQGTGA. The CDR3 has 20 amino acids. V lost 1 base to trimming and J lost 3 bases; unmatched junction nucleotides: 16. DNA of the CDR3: TGTGCCAGCAGCTTAAGGACAGGGACAACCCTAGCGGGAGGGCGCTACGAGCAGTACTTC. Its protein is CASSLRTGTTLAGGRYEQYF.

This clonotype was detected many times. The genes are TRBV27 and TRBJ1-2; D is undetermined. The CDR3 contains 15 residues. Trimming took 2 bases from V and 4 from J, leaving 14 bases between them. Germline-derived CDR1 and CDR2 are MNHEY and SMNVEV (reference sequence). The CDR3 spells CASSLNPMGPYGYTF. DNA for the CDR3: TGTGCCAGCAGTTTAAACCCCATGGGCCCCTATGGCTACACCTTC.

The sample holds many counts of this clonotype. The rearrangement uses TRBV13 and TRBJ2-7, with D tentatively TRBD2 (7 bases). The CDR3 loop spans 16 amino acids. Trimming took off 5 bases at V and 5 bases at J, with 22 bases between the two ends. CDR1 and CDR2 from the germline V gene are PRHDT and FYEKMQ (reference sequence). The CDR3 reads CASSAQGTTRLNEQYF. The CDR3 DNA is TGTGCCAGCAGCGCCCAGGGGACTACCAGATTGAACGAGCAGTACTTC.

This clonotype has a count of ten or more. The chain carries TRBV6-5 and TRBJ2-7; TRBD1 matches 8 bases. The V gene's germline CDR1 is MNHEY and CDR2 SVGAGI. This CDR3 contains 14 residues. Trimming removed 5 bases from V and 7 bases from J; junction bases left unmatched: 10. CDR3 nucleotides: TGTGCCAGCAGTCTGCGGACAGGGATGAATGAGCAGTACTTC. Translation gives CASSLRTGMNEQYF.

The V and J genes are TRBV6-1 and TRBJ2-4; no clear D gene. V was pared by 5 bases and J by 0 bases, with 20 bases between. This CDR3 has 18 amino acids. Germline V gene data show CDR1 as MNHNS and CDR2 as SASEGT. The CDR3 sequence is CASSPHRDTLRAKNIQYF. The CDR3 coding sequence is TGTGCCAGCAGTCCGCACAGAGACACTCTCCGAGCCAAAAACATTCAGTACTTC.

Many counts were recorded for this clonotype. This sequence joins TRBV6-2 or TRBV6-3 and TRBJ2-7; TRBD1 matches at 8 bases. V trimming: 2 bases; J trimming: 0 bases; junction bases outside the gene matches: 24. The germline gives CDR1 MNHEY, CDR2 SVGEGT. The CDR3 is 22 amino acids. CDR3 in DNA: TGTGCCAGCAGTTACCGTCAGCGTCAGGACAGGGTGAAAATCCTTAGCTCCTACGAGCAGTACTTC. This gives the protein CASSYRQRQDRVKILSSYEQYF.

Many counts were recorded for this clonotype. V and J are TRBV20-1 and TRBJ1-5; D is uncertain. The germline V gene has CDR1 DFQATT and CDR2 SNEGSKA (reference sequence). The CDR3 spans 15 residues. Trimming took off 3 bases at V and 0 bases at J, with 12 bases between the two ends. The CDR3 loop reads CSARPSGISNQPQHF. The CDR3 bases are TGCAGTGCTAGGCCATCAGGCATTAGCAATCAGCCCCAGCATTTT.

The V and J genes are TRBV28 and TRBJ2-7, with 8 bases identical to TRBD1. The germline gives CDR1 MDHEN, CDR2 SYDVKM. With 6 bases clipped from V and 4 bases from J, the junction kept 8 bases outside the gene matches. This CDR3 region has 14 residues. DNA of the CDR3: TGTGCCAGCAGATCCGGGACAGGCTATTACGAGCAGTACTTC. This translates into CASRSGTGYYEQYF.

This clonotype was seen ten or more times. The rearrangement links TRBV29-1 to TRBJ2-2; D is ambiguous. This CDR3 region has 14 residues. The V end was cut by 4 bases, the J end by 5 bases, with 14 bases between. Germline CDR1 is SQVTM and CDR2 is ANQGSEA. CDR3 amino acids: CSVVVRQTTGELFF. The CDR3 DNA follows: TGCAGCGTTGTGGTGAGGCAGACGACCGGGGAGCTGTTTTTT.

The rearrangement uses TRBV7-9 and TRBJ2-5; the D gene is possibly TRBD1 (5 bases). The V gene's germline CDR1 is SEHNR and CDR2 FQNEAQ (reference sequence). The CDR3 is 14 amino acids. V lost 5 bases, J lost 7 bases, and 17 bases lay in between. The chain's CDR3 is CASSADTQLGTQYF. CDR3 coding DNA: TGTGCCAGCAGCGCGGACACGCAACTTGGGACCCAGTACTTC.